Following are 8 T cell receptor beta chains from one sample sequenced in a study of CD8+ T cells in alopecia areata listed by TCRdb under 2018. The library was made by the immunoSEQ multiplex PCR assay. For TCR sequencing, RNA was extracted from every sample and reverse transcribed into cDNA to serve as template. As stored in TCRdb, this immuneACCESS dataset retains in-frame rearrangements with V and J assigned. A fraction of the clones does not appear; measured against another copy, unresolved V genes explain less than half of the discrepancy, and the remainder lacks a known reason. Counted in this sample were roughly 170,000 clones; about 63% of them appeared once. The top ten clonotypes cover roughly 14% of the sample. In light of the paper, this sample's time point label describes: baseline before oral tofacitinib. Material: CD4+ T cells sorted from blood, obtained at week 0. All receptors come from a human donor with alopecia areata.

This sequence joins TRBV30 and TRBJ1-5; a weak D match, TRBD1 (5 bases). The length of the CDR3 is 16 residues. The germline V and J ends were trimmed by 0 bases and 4 bases, with 16 bases remaining between them. The germline V gene has CDR1 GTSNPN and CDR2 SVGIG (reference sequence). The CDR3 sequence is CAWSVLGDAGNQPQHF. The CDR3 DNA reads as TGTGCCTGGAGTGTACTTGGGGACGCGGGTAATCAGCCCCAGCATTTT. The variable domain in full, completed from reference TRBV30 and TRBJ1-5, reads SQTIHQWPATLVQPVGSPLSLECTVEGTSNPNLYWYRQAAGRGLQLLFYSVGIGQISSEVPQNLSASRPQDRQFILSSKKLLLSDSGFYLCAWSVLGDAGNQPQHFGDGTRLSIL.

The CDR3 here is CASSEYRGETGELFF. CDR3 coding DNA: TGTGCCAGCAGTGAATATCGCGGGGAGACCGGGGAGCTGTTTTTT. The V call is TRBV25-1, the J call TRBJ2-2; D might be TRBD2 (6 bases). V lost 0 bases to trimming and J lost 5 bases, with 10 bases between them. CDR1 MGHDK and CDR2 SYGVNS come from the germline V gene. The CDR3 length is 15 residues. Looking up the rest from reference TRBV25-1 and TRBJ2-2 gives the full variable domain: EADIYQTPRYLVIGTGKKITLECSQTMGHDKMYWYQQDPGMELHLIHYSYGVNSTEKGDLSSESTVSRIRTEHFPLTLESARPSHTSQYLCASSEYRGETGELFFGEGSRLTVL.

This clone turned up a few times. The chain is built from TRBV29-1 and TRBJ1-1, with D unresolved. V lost 3 bases and J lost 7, with 3 bases in between. The CDR3 is made up of 9 amino acids. CDR1 and CDR2 (germline): SQVTM, ANQGSEA. For the CDR3, the DNA is TGCAGCGTTGACCGTGAAGCTTTCTTT. This codes for CSVDREAFF.

The genes are TRBV7-9 and TRBJ2-5; a possible D gene is TRBD1 (6 bases). Trimming removed 5 bases from V and 7 bases from J, with 17 bases in between. The CDR3 contains 14 residues. CDR1 and CDR2 from the germline V gene are SEHNR and FQNEAQ (reference sequence). For the CDR3, the DNA is TGTGCCAGCAGCCCAACCGGGACATCGGGGACCCAGTACTTC. Protein sequence: CASSPTGTSGTQYF.

This clone showed up just a few times. The chain links TRBV10-3 to TRBJ2-1; D is perhaps TRBD1 (5 bases). The CDR3 is 12 amino acids. Germline assignment: CDR1 ENHRY and CDR2 SYGVKD. The germline V and J ends were trimmed by 5 bases and 7 bases, with 9 bases remaining between them. CDR3 DNA: TGTGCCATCAGTCAGGGTATGAATGAGCAGTTCTTC. It translates to CAISQGMNEQFF.

In its sample, this clone was seen a few times. J is TRBJ2-3 and V is TRBV5-1; D is unclear. CDR1 and CDR2 (germline): SGHRS, YFSETQ. This CDR3 is 17 amino acids long. V shed 0 bases and J shed 2 bases, with 16 bases lying between them. As DNA, the CDR3 is TGCGCCAGCAGCTTGGTGTCCAGACTTAAAGCCACAGATACGCAGTATTTT. This codes for CASSLVSRLKATDTQYF. Full variable domain (remainder filled in from reference TRBV5-1 and TRBJ2-3): KAGVTQTPRYLIKTRGQQVTLSCSPISGHRSVSWYQQTPGQGLQFLFEYFSETQRNKGNFPGRFSGRQFSNSRSEMNVSTLELGDSALYLCASSLVSRLKATDTQYFGPGTRLTVL.

The chain carries TRBV29-1 and TRBJ2-7; no clear D. CDR1 SQVTM and CDR2 ANQGSEA come from the germline V gene. This CDR3 has 11 amino acids. V gave up 7 bases and J gave up 3 bases, with 10 bases separating them. The CDR3 sequence: CSATRNYEQYF. In DNA, the CDR3 is TGCAGCGCCACGAGGAACTACGAGCAGTACTTC.

This clone was seen once. The chain joins TRBV5-1 to TRBJ1-2; D gene ambiguous. The CDR3 covers 13 residues. Germline assignment: CDR1 SGHRS and CDR2 YFSETQ. V gave up 4 bases and J gave up 8 bases, with 15 bases separating them. This chain's CDR3 is CASSPGGWEGYTF. Written as DNA, the CDR3 is TGCGCCAGCAGCCCCGGCGGGTGGGAAGGCTACACCTTC.